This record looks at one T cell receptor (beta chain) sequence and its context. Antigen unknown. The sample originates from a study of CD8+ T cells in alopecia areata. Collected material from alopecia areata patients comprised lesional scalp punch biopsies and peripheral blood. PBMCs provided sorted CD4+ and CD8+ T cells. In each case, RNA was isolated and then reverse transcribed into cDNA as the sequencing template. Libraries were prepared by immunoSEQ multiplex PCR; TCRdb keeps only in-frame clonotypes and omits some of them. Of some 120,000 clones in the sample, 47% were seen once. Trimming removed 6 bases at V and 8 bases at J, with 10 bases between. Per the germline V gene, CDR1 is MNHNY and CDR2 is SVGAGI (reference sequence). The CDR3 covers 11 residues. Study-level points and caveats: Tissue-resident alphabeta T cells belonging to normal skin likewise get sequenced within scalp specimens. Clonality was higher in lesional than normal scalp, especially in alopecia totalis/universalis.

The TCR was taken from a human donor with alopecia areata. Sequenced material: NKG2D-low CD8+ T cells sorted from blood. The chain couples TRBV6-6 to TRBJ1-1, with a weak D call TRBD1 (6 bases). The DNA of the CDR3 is TGTGCCAGCAGGTTCACAGGGGAAGCTTTCTTT. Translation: CASRFTGEAFF.